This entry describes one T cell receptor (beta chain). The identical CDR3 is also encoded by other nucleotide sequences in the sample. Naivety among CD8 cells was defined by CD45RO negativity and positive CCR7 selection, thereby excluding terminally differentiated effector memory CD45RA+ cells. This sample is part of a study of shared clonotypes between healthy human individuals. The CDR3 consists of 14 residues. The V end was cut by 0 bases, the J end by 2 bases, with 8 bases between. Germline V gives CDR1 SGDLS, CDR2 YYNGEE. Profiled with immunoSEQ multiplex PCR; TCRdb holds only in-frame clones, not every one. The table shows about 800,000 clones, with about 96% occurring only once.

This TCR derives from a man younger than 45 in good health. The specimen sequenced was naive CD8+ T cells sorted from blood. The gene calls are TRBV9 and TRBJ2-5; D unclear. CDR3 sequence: CASSVVGGQETQYF. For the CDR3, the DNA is TGTGCCAGCAGCGTAGTTGGCGGACAAGAGACCCAGTACTTC.